The subject of this entry is one T cell receptor beta chain. Its specificity is unknown. Within the sample, other DNA sequences also encode this same CDR3. This CDR3 region has 13 residues. Trimming pared 0 bases from V and 5 bases from J, leaving 8 bases between. Germline V gives CDR1 SGHDT, CDR2 YYEEEE. The data stem from a study of beta chain features in type 1 diabetes. The study, taken as a whole, reports: Shortening of TCRB CDR3s, moderate but significant, appeared in all four CD4+ subsets of Type 1 diabetes patients.

Expressed TCRB transcripts were sequenced after all isolated RNA was converted to cDNA. Clones were read by immunoSEQ multiplex PCR, and TCRdb kept only the in-frame ones, dropping some. Of roughly 700,000 clones in the sample, around 15% were seen once. This TCR was recovered from a man aged 18-30 years with type 1 diabetes. The sequenced material came from naive CD4+ T cells from blood. The chain recombines TRBV5-6 with TRBJ2-5, with D possibly being TRBD1 (5 bases). The CDR3 protein is CASSLAPGETQYF. The CDR3, as DNA: TGTGCCAGCAGCTTGGCACCAGGGGAGACCCAGTACTTC.